Listed below are T cell receptor beta chains from one sample, sequenced in a study of regulatory T cells in long-lasting Graves disease. TCRdb re-analysed the multiplex PCR reads in MiXCR, keeping a single row per CDR3 protein. Of about 620,000 distinct CDR3 sequences in the sample, roughly 15% were seen once. A further study also used this sample, focusing on T cells in Graves' hyperthyroidism and ophthalmopathy.

The sample here was peripheral blood mononuclear cells (PBMCs), taken at new diagnosis, from a patient treated with antithyroid drugs. The receptors stem from a woman under 40 with Graves disease. CDR3s include the opening cysteine and the closing phenylalanine or tryptophan. The D gene is left open where the match is weak. Size tells how often a clone was seen (once, few, many) or the class of an expanded clone, and some rows leave it out.

>TRBJ2-3|TRBD2|.|TRBV30
TGTGCCTGGACTAGCGGGGGCACAGATACGCAGTATTTT
CAWTSGGTDTQYF
>TRBJ2-3|.|.|TRBV7-2
TGTGCCAGCAGCTGGGAGCGGATTAGCCTCACAGATACGCAGTATTTT
CASSWERISLTDTQYF
>TRBJ1-3|.|.|TRBV30
TGTGCCTGGAGCTATGGGCCGGGAAACACCATATATTTT
CAWSYGPGNTIYF
>TRBJ2-7|.|many|TRBV7-6
TGTGCCAGCAGCTTCGCCATATCCCACGAGCAGTACTTC
CASSFAISHEQYF
>TRBJ1-2|TRBD1|many|TRBV20-1
TGCAGTGCTAGAGCTTTAGGACAGGGGATAGGGTCACAGTATGGCTACACCTTC
CSARALGQGIGSQYGYTF
>TRBJ1-5|TRBD1|few|TRBV5-5
TGTGCCAGCAGCTACAGGGGTAACAATCAGCCCCAGCATTTT
CASSYRGNNQPQHF
>TRBJ2-2|.|.|TRBV24-1
TGTGCCACCAGTACTCCTAGGGGGGCCGGGGAGCTGTTTTTT
CATSTPRGAGELFF
>TRBJ2-4|.|many|TRBV7-2
TGTGCCAGCAGCTTAGGACTAGCCAAAAACATTCAGTACTTC
CASSLGLAKNIQYF
>TRBJ1-1|.|.|TRBV6-1
TGTGCCAGCAGTCCCCTCGGGGGGCGATCAACTGAAGCTTTCTTT
CASSPLGGRSTEAFF
>TRBJ1-1|.|few|TRBV10-1
TGCGCCAGCACCGGACATTTTAGGACCACTGAAGCTTTCTTT
CASTGHFRTTEAFF
>TRBJ1-2|.|many|TRBV20-1
TGCAGTGCTAAGTCAGAACACAACTATGGCTACACCTTC
CSAKSEHNYGYTF
>TRBJ2-7|.|many|TRBV11-2
TGTGCCAGCAGCTTAGATCAGGGTCAACCGTACGAGCAGTACTTC
CASSLDQGQPYEQYF
>TRBJ2-7|TRBD1|.|TRBV28
TGTGCCAGCAGTTTAGTGGGACAGAGTCCGTACGAGCAGTACTTC
CASSLVGQSPYEQYF
>TRBJ2-7|TRBD1|.|TRBV5-1
TGTGCCAGCAGCTGGTATCGTCCACAGGGGGGAGGCTACGAGCAGTACTTC
CASSWYRPQGGGYEQYF
>TRBJ2-3|.|.|TRBV12-3/TRBV12-4
TGTGCCAGCAGTAAAAGGGGGAGGGATACGCAGTATTTT
CASSKRGRDTQYF
>TRBJ2-1|TRBD1|.|TRBV10-1
TGCGCCAGCAGGTCTCCGGGACAGGGTGACAATGAGCAGTTCTTC
CASRSPGQGDNEQFF
>TRBJ1-1|.|many|TRBV7-9
TGTGCCAGCAGCCCCCAAGCTTTCTTT
CASSPQAFF
>TRBJ2-3|.|.|TRBV20-1
TGCAGTGCTCGTCCCGGGGGTAACCTTATGCGAGGCACAGATACGCAGTATTTT
CSARPGGNLMRGTDTQYF